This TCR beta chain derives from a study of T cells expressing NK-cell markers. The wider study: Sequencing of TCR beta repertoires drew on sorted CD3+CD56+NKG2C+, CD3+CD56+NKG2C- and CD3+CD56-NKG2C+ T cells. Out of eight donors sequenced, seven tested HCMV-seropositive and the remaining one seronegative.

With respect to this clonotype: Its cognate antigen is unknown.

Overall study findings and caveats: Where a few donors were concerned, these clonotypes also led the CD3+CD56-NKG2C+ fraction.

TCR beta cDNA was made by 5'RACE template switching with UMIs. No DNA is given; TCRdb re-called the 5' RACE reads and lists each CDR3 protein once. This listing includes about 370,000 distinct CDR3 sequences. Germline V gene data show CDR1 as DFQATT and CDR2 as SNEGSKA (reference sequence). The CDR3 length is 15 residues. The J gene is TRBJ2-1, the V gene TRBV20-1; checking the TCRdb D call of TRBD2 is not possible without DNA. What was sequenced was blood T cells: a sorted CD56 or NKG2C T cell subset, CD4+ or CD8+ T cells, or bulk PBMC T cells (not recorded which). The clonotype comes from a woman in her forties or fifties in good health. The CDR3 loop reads CSARAASGSYNEQFF.